The 11 T cell receptor beta chains listed next were all sequenced from one sample in a study of technical replicates of blood from several donors. Assay: immunoSEQ multiplex PCR; the TCRdb copy retains only in-frame clones and omits some. The data show 100,000 or so clones, 90% to 96% seen once. The source material was T cells isolated from PBMCs. These receptors originate from a human donor in good health.

The chain uses TRBV16 and TRBJ1-5; 10 bases fit TRBD1. This CDR3 comprises 17 residues. V was pared by 7 bases and J by 5 bases, with 14 bases of the junction left unmatched. Germline V CDR1 and CDR2: KGHSY, FQNENV. CDR3 loop: CASNLLGGQGKDQPQHF. The CDR3 DNA is TGTGCCAGCAACCTCCTGGGGGGACAGGGGAAGGATCAGCCCCAGCATTTT.

V gene TRBV18 combines with J gene TRBJ1-5; D call uncertain. The ends were cut back, 6 bases at V and 3 bases at J, with 18 bases in the middle. The CDR3 consists of 16 residues. CDR1 is KGHSH, CDR2 LQKENI, per germline. The CDR3 here is CASSPLRTDYNQPQHF. The CDR3, as DNA: TGTGCCAGCTCGCCCCTTAGGACTGACTACAATCAGCCCCAGCATTTT.

The DNA for the CDR3 is TGCGCCAGCAGCCCCGGGACAGGGAGGTGGGAGACCCAGTACTTC. Translated, it gives CASSPGTGRWETQYF. The J gene is TRBJ2-5, the V gene TRBV5-1; TRBD1 aligns across 9 bases. This CDR3 region has 15 residues. The junction had 9 bases not matched to a gene; V was cut back by 4 bases and J by 5 bases. Germline values: CDR1 SGHRS, CDR2 YFSETQ.

The chain employs TRBV4-1 and TRBJ2-7; a weak D match, TRBD2 (5 bases). V dropped 3 bases and J dropped 3 bases, with 12 bases sitting between them. Germline V CDR1 and CDR2: MGHRA, YSYEKL. The CDR3 extends over 14 amino acids. The CDR3 protein is CASSHREGHYEQYF. CDR3 nucleotide sequence: TGCGCCAGCAGCCACCGGGAAGGGCACTACGAGCAGTACTTC.

The V call is TRBV5-1, the J call TRBJ2-7; 7 bases are a match to TRBD1. Losses at the gene ends were 0 bases for V and 4 bases for J; bases not matched to a gene: 13. In germline, CDR1 is SGHRS, CDR2 YFSETQ. This CDR3 is built from 17 residues. In DNA, the CDR3 is TGCGCCAGCAGCTTGGGCCCACCGGGGACAGTACTATACGAGCAGTACTTC. Residues: CASSLGPPGTVLYEQYF.

The chain joins TRBV19 to TRBJ1-1; unclear D gene. The CDR3 covers 11 residues. V was cut by 3 bases and J by 7 bases, with 6 bases left in between. Germline CDR1 LNHDA, CDR2 SQIVND (reference sequence). CDR3 nucleotides: TGTGCCAGTAGTATGCGAGTTGAAGCTTTCTTT. Its protein is CASSMRVEAFF.

This chain links TRBV6-5 with TRBJ2-1, with 10 positions matching TRBD1. The trim removed 4 bases at V and 9 bases at J, leaving 9 bases unmatched. The V gene's germline CDR1 is MNHEY and CDR2 SVGAGI. The CDR3 spans 15 residues. CDR3 sequence: CASSSPGDRGTEQFF. The CDR3 DNA reads as TGTGCCAGCAGTTCTCCCGGGGACAGGGGTACTGAGCAGTTCTTC.

The V and J genes are TRBV7-9 and TRBJ2-7; 7 positions agree with TRBD1. CDR3 size: 15 residues. V shed 4 bases and J 0 bases; nucleotides not matched to a gene: 6. Germline V gene sequence: CDR1 SEHNR, CDR2 FQNEAQ (reference sequence). This CDR3 reads CASSWGQLSSYEQYF. Here the CDR3 DNA reads TGTGCCAGCAGCTGGGGACAGTTAAGCTCCTACGAGCAGTACTTC.

The V gene is TRBV6-5, the J gene TRBJ2-7; TRBD2 matches 8 bases. There are 13 residues in the CDR3. Germline CDR1 reads MNHEY; CDR2 reads SVGAGI. V gave up 10 bases and J gave up 0 bases; unmatched junction bases: 5. The CDR3, as DNA: TGTGCCACCTCGGGGGGGGTCTCCTACGAGCAGTACTTC. This sequence encodes CATSGGVSYEQYF.

This chain links TRBV9 with TRBJ2-7; D is uncertain. The V gene's germline CDR1 is SGDLS and CDR2 YYNGEE. Trimming took off 0 bases at V and 3 bases at J, with 13 bases between the two ends. The CDR3 contains 15 residues. The CDR3 here is CASSVAVGEIYEQYF. The CDR3 bases are TGTGCCAGCAGCGTAGCTGTCGGAGAGATCTACGAGCAGTACTTC.

This chain connects TRBV20-1 to TRBJ1-2; D remains unclear. The ends were cut back, 0 bases at V and 14 bases at J, with 7 bases in the middle. The length of the CDR3 is 9 residues. The germline gives CDR1 DFQATT, CDR2 SNEGSKA (reference sequence). The CDR3 is CSARDRKTF. The CDR3 region has the DNA TGCAGTGCTAGAGATAGAAAGACCTTC.